Listed below are T cell receptor beta chains from one sample, sequenced in a study of OX40 agonist ivuxolimab in advanced cancers. The table came from immunoSEQ multiplex PCR; TCRdb's copy has only in-frame clones and leaves some out. The table lists 60,000 or so clones, about 87% of them singletons. Sequenced material: CD4+ or CD8+ T cells sorted from blood, taken in a trial of the OX40 agonist ivuxolimab. Receptors were obtained from an adult with an advanced solid tumor such as melanoma, head and neck, liver or kidney cancer. Both conserved end residues are part of each CDR3. D genes are given only for firm matches. For some rows the clone size is stated as once, few or many, or as a class when expanded; others skip it.

-	TRBV27	-	TRBJ2-5	CASSMGETQYF	TGTGCCAGCAGTATGGGTGAGACCCAGTACTTC
TRBD2	TRBV4-1	-	TRBJ2-1	CASSQGLAVSSYNEQFF	TGCGCCAGCAGCCAAGGACTAGCGGTTAGCTCCTACAATGAGCAGTTCTTC
TRBD1	TRBV27	-	TRBJ1-5	CASSYRGGQPQHF	TGTGCCAGCAGTTACAGGGGCGGTCAGCCCCAGCATTTT
-	TRBV10-3	-	TRBJ1-3	CAISESIQSSGNTIYF	TGTGCCATCAGTGAGTCGATACAGAGCTCTGGAAACACCATATATTTT
-	TRBV6-5	-	TRBJ2-1	CASSSGYKQFF	TGTGCCAGCAGCAGCGGGTACAAGCAGTTCTTC
-	TRBV27	-	TRBJ2-5	CASSLGGFGTQETQYF	TGTGCCAGCAGTTTAGGAGGATTTGGAACCCAAGAGACCCAGTACTTC
-	TRBV6-1	-	TRBJ2-3	CASRRSGVEDTQYF	TGTGCCAGCAGGCGGTCAGGCGTCGAAGATACGCAGTATTTT
TRBD1	TRBV10-1	-	TRBJ2-2	CASTANRGSNTGELFF	TGCGCCAGCACGGCCAACAGGGGCTCGAACACCGGGGAGCTGTTTTTT
TRBD2	TRBV5-4	-	TRBJ2-7	CASSGASGSSYEQYF	TGTGCCAGCAGCGGAGCTAGCGGTAGCTCCTACGAGCAGTACTTC
-	TRBV6-6	-	TRBJ1-3	CASSSKGGSGNTIYF	TGTGCCAGCAGTTCAAAAGGGGGCTCTGGAAACACCATATATTTT
TRBD2	TRBV7-7	-	TRBJ2-3	CASSLGLEDTQYF	TGTGCTAGCAGCTTAGGACTAGAAGATACGCAGTATTTT
TRBD1	TRBV4-1	-	TRBJ1-1	CASSLSWTGGLWDTEAFF	TGCGCCAGCAGCCTCTCTTGGACAGGGGGCTTGTGGGACACTGAAGCTTTCTTT
-	TRBV6-5	-	TRBJ2-5	CASSLQPYQETQYF	TGTGCCAGCAGCCTGCAGCCGTACCAAGAGACCCAGTACTTC
-	TRBV21-1	-	TRBJ2-5	CASSPRTGPPETQYF	TGTGCCAGCAGCCCCCGGACAGGGCCGCCGGAGACCCAGTACTTC
-	TRBV4-3	-	TRBJ1-2	CASSQDMGEGYTF	TGCGCCAGCAGCCAAGATATGGGAGAGGGCTACACCTTC
TRBD2	TRBV11-2	-	TRBJ2-1	CASSLDLAGRTMGYNEQFF	TGTGCCAGCAGCTTAGATCTAGCGGGAAGAACGATGGGTTACAATGAGCAGTTCTTC
-	TRBV5-4	-	TRBJ2-7	CASSPFGGKSYEQYF	TGTGCCAGCAGCCCCTTCGGAGGGAAGAGCTACGAGCAGTACTTC
-	TRBV6-5	once	TRBJ1-3	CASSYSNTIYF	TGTGCCAGCAGTTACAGTAACACCATATATTTT
-	TRBV4-2	once	TRBJ2-3	CASSQDRAVDTQYF	TGTGCCAGCAGCCAAGATCGTGCGGTGGATACGCAGTATTTT
-	TRBV6-5	-	TRBJ1-2	CASSLGAYGYTF	TGTGCCAGCAGTTTGGGGGCGTATGGCTACACCTTC
-	TRBV5-4	-	TRBJ1-3	CASSLAGISGNTIYF	TGTGCCAGCAGCTTGGCCGGAATCTCTGGAAACACCATATATTTT
-	TRBV6-1	-	TRBJ1-2	CASSESGQSTWYGYTF	TGTGCCAGCAGTGAATCGGGTCAGTCCACTTGGTATGGCTACACCTTC
-	TRBV15	once	TRBJ2-5	CATSSLKETQYF	TGTGCCACCAGCAGCCTGAAAGAGACCCAGTACTTC
TRBD1	TRBV2	-	TRBJ1-1	CASNRQGWGTEAFF	TGTGCCAGCAACCGACAGGGGTGGGGCACTGAAGCTTTCTTT
TRBD1	TRBV6-1	once	TRBJ2-5	CASSTGGPETQYF	TGTGCCAGCAGCACAGGGGGGCCGGAGACCCAGTACTTC
-	TRBV5-1	-	TRBJ2-5	CASSLTPQETQYF	TGCGCCAGCAGCTTAACGCCACAAGAGACCCAGTACTTC
-	TRBV2	-	TRBJ1-3	CASSEWSSGNTIYF	TGTGCCAGCAGTGAATGGAGCTCTGGAAACACCATATATTTT
-	TRBV6-5	-	TRBJ1-5	CASSLWTVDQPQHF	TGTGCCAGCAGCTTATGGACAGTCGATCAGCCCCAGCATTTT